The 23 T cell receptor beta chains below come from one sample, sequenced in a study of neoadjuvant anti-PD-1 for oral cavity cancer. Time point denoted: after neoadjuvant nivolumab, at surgical resection. Here immunoSEQ multiplex PCR was the method, and the copy in TCRdb shows in-frame clones only, minus some. This repertoire shows roughly 20,000 clones, more than 40% found once; its top ten account for 40%. This material consisted of tumor tissue, taken after nivolumab (anti-PD-1) treatment. These receptors came from a person aged 40-85 years with oral cavity squamous cell carcinoma.

This chain uses TRBV5-5 with TRBJ1-6; TRBD1 matches at 7 bases. V was clipped by 4 bases and J by 6 bases; unmatched bases: 4. There are 14 residues in the CDR3. Looked up from germline, CDR1 is SGHKS and CDR2 is YYEKEE (reference sequence). CDR3 protein: CASSRGQFNSPLHF. Written as DNA, the CDR3 is TGTGCCAGCAGCCGGGGACAGTTTAATTCACCCCTCCACTTT.

J is TRBJ2-7 and V is TRBV4-3; TRBD2 aligns across 7 bases. The CDR3 runs to 15 residues. Germline CDR1 is LGHNA and CDR2 is YSLEER. V shed 0 bases and J 5 bases; nucleotides not matched to a gene: 7. CDR3 in DNA: TGCGCCAGCAGCCAAGATCGGGGGGACGGAGACGAGCAGTACTTC. Protein: CASSQDRGDGDEQYF.

This chain uses TRBV7-3 with TRBJ1-2; 8 positions agree with TRBD1. The V and J ends lost 4 bases and 3 bases, in that order; junction bases with no gene match: 7. The CDR3 sequence is 15 residues long. From germline, CDR1 is SGHTA and CDR2 FQGTGA. CDR3 sequence reads: CASSSGQGSYYGYTF. For the CDR3, the DNA is TGTGCCAGCAGCTCTGGACAGGGTAGCTACTATGGCTACACCTTC. Variable domain in full (rest from reference TRBV7-3 and TRBJ1-2): GAGVSQTPSNKVTEKGKYVELRCDPISGHTALYWYRQSLGQGPEFLIYFQGTGAADDSGLPNDRFFAVRPEGSVSTLKIQRTERGDSAVYLCASSSGQGSYYGYTFGSGTRLTVV.

This clone was detected only a few times. The rearrangement uses TRBV5-6 and TRBJ2-2; 10 bases line up with TRBD1. This CDR3 has 16 amino acids. Trimming took 4 bases from V and 0 from J; bases not matched to a gene: 3. Germline V gene lookup returns CDR1 SGHDT and CDR2 YYEEEE. The CDR3 region is CASSPGTGANTGELFF. The CDR3, as DNA: TGTGCCAGCAGCCCTGGGACAGGGGCGAACACCGGGGAGCTGTTTTTT.

CDR3 loop: CASSLVGWSNQPQHF. The CDR3 bases are TGTGCCAGCAGCTTAGTGGGGTGGAGCAATCAGCCCCAGCATTTT. The chain employs TRBV7-2 and TRBJ1-5, with D unclear. Per germline, CDR1 SGHTA and CDR2 FQGNSA. The CDR3 is 15 residues long. V lost 1 base to trimming and J lost 1 base, with 8 bases between them.

V usage is TRBV6-1 and J usage is TRBJ2-7; D may be TRBD1 or TRBD2 (5 bases each). Trimming pared 8 bases from V and 6 bases from J, leaving 17 bases between. CDR3 length: 13 residues. Germline values: CDR1 MNHNS, CDR2 SASEGT. CDR3 in amino acids: CASGSFGASEQYF. The CDR3 DNA reads TGTGCCAGCGGGTCTTTCGGGGCATCCGAGCAGTACTTC.

The chain employs TRBV9 and TRBJ2-1; weak D call: TRBD2 (5 bases). The CDR3 has 16 residues. CDR1 SGDLS and CDR2 YYNGEE come from the germline V gene. V was shortened by 0 bases and J by 3 bases, with 13 bases between the two germline ends. The CDR3 coding sequence is TGTGCCAGCAGCGTAGGGCCGGGGAAGGGCTACAATGAGCAGTTCTTC. It encodes CASSVGPGKGYNEQFF.

Points on this clone: Its ends do not fully match the called genes, so a read error is possible. This sequence joins TRBV6-6 and TRBJ1-1, with 7 bases fitting TRBD1. From germline, CDR1 is MNHNY and CDR2 SVGAGI (reference sequence). The CDR3 has 14 residues. The CDR3 DNA is TGTGCCATCAGTGAGTCAAGGGGGCCCACTGAAGCTTTCTTT. Its translation is CAISESRGPTEAFF.

This clone showed up just a few times. This rearrangement joins TRBV27 to TRBJ1-4; 7 bases fit TRBD1. Germline V gene lookup returns CDR1 MNHEY and CDR2 SMNVEV (reference sequence). The CDR3 contains 15 residues. Trimming at V came to 4 bases and at J to 3 bases, leaving 5 bases not matched to a gene. CDR3 in amino acids: CASSSRQGSNEKLFF. The CDR3 DNA reads as TGTGCCAGCAGTTCCCGACAGGGATCTAATGAAAAACTGTTTTTT.

V and J are TRBV6-1 and TRBJ1-2, with unresolved D. The CDR3 covers 14 residues. The V end was cut by 7 bases, the J end by 4 bases, with 16 bases between. Germline-derived CDR1 and CDR2 are MNHNS and SASEGT. As DNA, the CDR3 is TGTGCCAGCACGACGCCGCCATACATCTATGGCTACACCTTC. This gives the protein CASTTPPYIYGYTF.

This clone was detected only a few times. The chain has TRBV7-8 and TRBJ2-3, with D possibly matching TRBD1 (7 bases). This CDR3 has 15 residues. The V and J ends lost 3 bases and 2 bases respectively, with 12 bases between them. CDR1 and CDR2 (germline): SGHVS, FQNEAQ. CDR3 DNA: TGTGCCAGCAGCTTGGAGGGGGCTACCACAGATACGCAGTATTTT. Its translation is CASSLEGATTDTQYF.

This chain joins TRBV5-1 and TRBJ2-7; TRBD2 aligns across 8 bases. The junction had 9 bases not matched to a gene; V was cut back by 1 base and J by 6 bases. Germline values: CDR1 SGHRS, CDR2 YFSETQ. The CDR3 spans 15 residues. CDR3 protein: CASSLSGAGVGEQYF. In DNA form, the CDR3 reads TGCGCCAGCAGCTTGTCTGGAGCGGGGGTGGGCGAGCAGTACTTC.

This clone has ten or more counts. The chain carries TRBV2 and TRBJ2-5; D is possibly TRBD2 (5 bases). Looked up from germline, CDR1 is SNHLY and CDR2 is FYNNEI. V was cut by 4 bases and J by 5 bases, with 8 bases left in between. The CDR3 has 12 amino acids. CDR3 in amino acids: CASSVDWETQYF. The CDR3 DNA reads as TGTGCCAGCAGTGTGGACTGGGAGACCCAGTACTTC. Filled out from reference TRBV2 and TRBJ2-5, the complete variable domain reads EPEVTQTPSHQVTQMGQEVILRCVPISNHLYFYWYRQILGQKVEFLVSFYNNEISEKSEIFDDQFSVERPDGSNFTLKIRSTKLEDSAMYFCASSVDWETQYFGPGTRLLVL.

J is TRBJ1-6 and V is TRBV4-1, with 7 bases lining up with TRBD1. Looked up from germline, CDR1 is MGHRA and CDR2 is YSYEKL. V lost 0 bases and J lost 6; bases outside the gene matches: 2. The CDR3 spans 15 residues. CDR3 nucleotide sequence: TGCGCCAGCAGCCAAGAAGGGGGCATTAATTCACCCCTCCACTTT. This codes for CASSQEGGINSPLHF.

This chain uses TRBV13 with TRBJ2-5, with 7 bases aligning to TRBD1. This CDR3 is built from 16 residues. Looked up from germline, CDR1 is PRHDT and CDR2 is FYEKMQ (reference sequence). V was pared by 1 base and J by 2 bases, with 7 bases of the junction left unmatched. The CDR3 is CASSLADRVGQETQYF. Written as DNA, the CDR3 is TGTGCCAGCAGCTTAGCCGACAGGGTCGGTCAAGAGACCCAGTACTTC.

This chain uses TRBV19 with TRBJ1-5; tentatively, D is TRBD1 (6 bases). Trimming shortened V by 8 bases and J by 2 bases, and 16 bases separated the two germline ends. The CDR3 consists of 15 residues. Germline V gives CDR1 LNHDA, CDR2 SQIVND (reference sequence). In nucleotides, the CDR3 is TGTGCCAGTTCATCGGGGGGCGGGGGCAATCAGCCCCAGCATTTT. Protein: CASSSGGGGNQPQHF.

This clone has more than one count but fewer than ten. V gene TRBV6-5 combines with J gene TRBJ1-1; D is unclear. The CDR3 runs 14 residues. Trimming left V 5 bases short and J 1 base short, with 11 bases between. Looked up from germline, CDR1 is MNHEY and CDR2 is SVGAGI. The CDR3, as DNA: TGTGCCAGCAGTGAATTCTCAGAGAACACTGAAGCTTTCTTT. This codes for CASSEFSENTEAFF.

This clone is labeled medium-sized. The V call is TRBV15, the J call TRBJ2-5; weak D call: TRBD2 (5 bases). CDR3 size: 15 residues. Germline V gene sequence: CDR1 LNHNV, CDR2 YYDKDF (reference sequence). V lost 5 bases to trimming and J lost 1 base, with 14 bases between them. CDR3 sequence (DNA): TGTGCCACCAGCTCCCGGGGTGGGCTCCAAGAGACCCAGTACTTC. Residues: CATSSRGGLQETQYF.

This chain links TRBV19 with TRBJ1-2; weak D call: TRBD1 (6 bases). Germline V gene sequence: CDR1 LNHDA, CDR2 SQIVND (reference sequence). The CDR3 totals 15 residues. The V and J ends lost 2 bases and 2 bases respectively, with 12 bases between them. The CDR3 nucleotides are TGTGCCAGTAGTATACCGACAGGAGAGAACTATGGCTACACCTTC. Protein: CASSIPTGENYGYTF.

This clone appeared once. The rearrangement uses TRBV2 and TRBJ2-3; 10 positions match TRBD2. There are 15 residues in the CDR3. Germline CDR1 reads SNHLY; CDR2 reads FYNNEI. The V gene end was trimmed by 3 bases and the J gene end by 5 bases; junction bases not matched to a gene: 5. The CDR3 here is CASSDLAGVGDTQYF. CDR3 nucleotide sequence: TGTGCCAGCAGTGACCTAGCGGGGGTGGGAGATACGCAGTATTTT.

J is TRBJ2-3 and V is TRBV7-9; 9 bases map to TRBD1. The CDR3 covers 15 residues. Losses at the gene ends were 6 bases for V and 6 bases for J; bases not matched to a gene: 10. Germline V gives CDR1 SEHNR, CDR2 FQNEAQ (reference sequence). The CDR3 DNA reads TGTGCCAGCAGGGGACAGGGCCTCTTCGGCGATACGCAGTATTTT. This sequence encodes CASRGQGLFGDTQYF.

This clone was seen only a few times. The V gene is TRBV6-5, the J gene TRBJ1-1, with D perhaps TRBD1 (5 bases). V was trimmed by 6 bases and J by 1 base, leaving 15 bases between them. The CDR3 consists of 15 residues. Germline values: CDR1 MNHEY, CDR2 SVGAGI. CDR3 DNA: TGTGCCAGCAGAACTTCAGGGACGGGGAACACTGAAGCTTTCTTT. This sequence encodes CASRTSGTGNTEAFF.

The chain joins TRBV27 to TRBJ2-3; maybe TRBD1 (5 bases). Per the germline V gene, CDR1 is MNHEY and CDR2 is SMNVEV (reference sequence). Trimming stripped 6 bases from V and 2 bases from J, with 9 bases between. This CDR3 is 13 amino acids long. CDR3: CASSEDTTDTQYF. CDR3 nucleotides: TGTGCCAGCAGCGAGGACACCACAGATACGCAGTATTTT.